This T cell receptor beta chain was recorded in a study of metastatic and nonmetastatic thyroid tumors. Until they underwent thyroid surgery, no patient had received any treatment. This clone was seen a handful of times. Its antigen is as yet unknown. MiXCR was used by TCRdb to re-call the PCR reads. The sample has 10,000 to 15,000 clones; roughly 27% are singletons. Findings of the study overall: Benign nodules reportedly had significantly lower TCR beta diversity than malignant thyroid tumors in blood and tumor.

CDR1 MGHRA and CDR2 YSYEKL come from the germline V gene. Trimming removed 0 bases from V and 4 bases from J; junction bases left unmatched: 0. CDR3 length: 14 amino acids. Specimen: tumor tissue. V usage is TRBV4-1 and J usage is TRBJ2-5; 9 nucleotides match TRBD1. This clonotype was sampled from a female donor with papillary thyroid cancer or a benign thyroid nodule (not recorded which). Some clones in this sample may be carry-over from other donors' samples. The CDR3 here is CASSQEDRGETQYF. For the CDR3, the DNA is TGCGCCAGCAGCCAAGAGGACAGGGGAGAGACCCAGTACTTC.